The 24 T cell receptor beta chains below all came from one sample that was sequenced in a study of Ad26.COV2.S vaccination and SARS-CoV-2 variants. Method: immunoSEQ multiplex PCR; TCRdb's copy keeps in-frame clones and lacks some. The table includes about half a million clones, roughly 87% detected once. Treatment here: roughly 18 received Ad26.COV2.S at low or high dose, single or two shots; roughly five received placebo; per-sample allocation not given. The investigators took samples on day 63 after the first vaccine or placebo injection. Sequencing was performed on peripheral blood, taken in a trial of Ad26.COV2.S vaccine versus placebo. The receptor source for this set is a person between 18 and 59 years old who received the Ad26.COV2.S COVID-19 vaccine or a placebo.

The chain carries TRBV5-1 and TRBJ2-5; 13 bases line up with TRBD2. The CDR3 covers 15 residues. In germline, CDR1 is SGHRS, CDR2 YFSETQ. V lost 2 bases, J lost 5 bases, and 3 bases stayed unmatched. CDR3 DNA sequence: TGCGCCAGCAGCTTACTAGCGGGGGGGCGTGAGACCCAGTACTTC. Residues: CASSLLAGGRETQYF.

The chain joins TRBV6-5 to TRBJ2-5, with TRBD1 matching 9 bases. CDR1 is MNHEY, CDR2 SVGAGI, per germline. The CDR3 is made up of 16 amino acids. The junction had 6 bases not matched to a gene; V was cut back by 2 bases and J by 2 bases. The CDR3 coding sequence is TGTGCCAGCAGTTACACGCCCGGACAGGGGCAAGAGACCCAGTACTTC. It codes for CASSYTPGQGQETQYF.

The genes are TRBV30 and TRBJ2-7; 9 nucleotides line up with TRBD1. The V and J ends lost 4 bases and 8 bases, in that order; junction bases with no gene match: 18. Germline V CDR1 and CDR2: GTSNPN, SVGIG (reference sequence). This CDR3 region has 16 residues. Here the CDR3 DNA reads TGTGCCTGGACATCCCCGTGGGGGGACAGGGAAGATCAGCAGTACTTC. Its protein product is CAWTSPWGDREDQQYF.

CDR3 loop: CASSLWGQGNTGELFF. In DNA form, the CDR3 reads TGTGCCAGCAGCTTATGGGGACAGGGAAACACCGGGGAGCTGTTTTTT. The chain carries TRBV7-2 and TRBJ2-2; the match to TRBD1 covers 9 bases. The CDR3 totals 16 residues. Germline V gene lookup returns CDR1 SGHTA and CDR2 FQGNSA. The ends lost 2 bases at V and 2 bases at J; junction bases unmatched: 3.

The V and J genes are TRBV7-9 and TRBJ1-1; D is perhaps TRBD1 (5 bases). The germline V gene has CDR1 SEHNR and CDR2 FQNEAQ (reference sequence). The germline V and J ends were trimmed by 1 base and 4 bases, with 10 bases remaining between them. The CDR3 covers 14 residues. The CDR3 nucleotides read TGTGCCAGCAGCTTAGAGCAGGGCCTCACTGAAGCTTTCTTT. Amino acids: CASSLEQGLTEAFF.

The chain is built from TRBV7-8 and TRBJ1-1; TRBD1 might be the D (5 bases). The CDR3 loop spans 14 amino acids. Deletions cut 1 base from V and 5 bases from J, with 11 bases between. Germline values: CDR1 SGHVS, CDR2 FQNEAQ. CDR3 sequence (DNA): TGTGCCAGCAGCTTAGGATTCGGGGGGACTGAAGCTTTCTTT. It encodes CASSLGFGGTEAFF.

The chain uses TRBV24-1 and TRBJ2-3, with unresolved D. Germline values: CDR1 KGHDR, CDR2 SFDVKD. V was shortened by 3 bases and J by 2 bases, with 11 bases between the two germline ends. This CDR3 comprises 15 residues. The CDR3 loop is CATSDPRTATDTQYF. The CDR3 DNA reads TGTGCCACCAGTGATCCAAGGACGGCCACAGATACGCAGTATTTT.

CDR3: CASSQVLAASTDTQYF. The CDR3 DNA reads as TGCGCCAGCAGCCAAGTCTTAGCGGCTAGCACAGATACGCAGTATTTT. The V and J genes are TRBV4-1 and TRBJ2-3; D is perhaps TRBD2 (6 bases). Trimming shortened V by 1 base and J by 0 bases, and 11 bases separated the two germline ends. The CDR3 has 16 residues. Germline lookup yields CDR1 MGHRA and CDR2 YSYEKL.

This clone occurred a few times. V and J are TRBV29-1 and TRBJ1-5; 8 bases are shared with TRBD1. J gave up 7 bases and V 6 bases, and 14 bases lay outside the gene matches. In germline, CDR1 is SQVTM, CDR2 ANQGSEA. CDR3 length: 15 residues. The CDR3 bases are TGCAGCGTGGGACCGCGGCAGGGGGCATGGCAGCCCCAGCATTTT. Its protein is CSVGPRQGAWQPQHF.

The chain combines TRBV7-6 with TRBJ2-3; 10 bases align to TRBD2. This CDR3 has 15 amino acids. The trim removed 4 bases at V and 4 bases at J, leaving 5 bases unmatched. Germline CDR1 reads SGHVS; CDR2 reads FNYEAQ. The CDR3 region has the DNA TGTGCCAGCAGCTCTAGCGGGAGTACCGCAGATACGCAGTATTTT. Translating it yields CASSSSGSTADTQYF.

The chain is built from TRBV28 and TRBJ2-7; D is uncertain. The CDR3 covers 11 residues. V gave up 4 bases and J gave up 11 bases, with 12 bases separating them. Germline-derived CDR1 and CDR2 are MDHEN and SYDVKM. The CDR3 nucleotides read TGTGCCAGCAGTTCCGGTCCTGGGGAGTACTTC. Amino acid sequence: CASSSGPGEYF.

The genes are TRBV7-2 and TRBJ1-4; D gene ambiguous. The germline V gene has CDR1 SGHTA and CDR2 FQGNSA. This CDR3 region has 14 residues. The V and J ends lost 3 bases and 5 bases respectively, with 10 bases between them. For the CDR3, the DNA is TGTGCCAGCAGCTTTGGGAAGGGAAATGAAAAACTGTTTTTT. Protein product: CASSFGKGNEKLFF.

The table lists this clone with a count of one. One junction end disagrees with the germline gene, perhaps due to a read error. The V gene is TRBV7-3, the J gene TRBJ2-1, with 8 bases identical to TRBD1. The CDR3 covers 21 residues. The V gene's germline CDR1 is SGHTA and CDR2 FQGTGA. The CDR3 is CASSLTGGRVKQRKTYNEQFF. The CDR3 DNA sequence: TGTGCCAGCAGCCTAACAGGGGGTCGGGTTAAACAGCGGAAGACCTACAATGAGCAGTTCTTC.

The chain uses TRBV2 and TRBJ1-3; D gene ambiguous. The germline gives CDR1 SNHLY, CDR2 FYNNEI. V shed 6 bases and J shed 0 bases, with 9 bases lying between them. The CDR3 extends over 14 amino acids. The DNA of the CDR3 is TGTGCCAGCAGCCGGGAGTTCTCTGGAAACACCATATATTTT. Its translation is CASSREFSGNTIYF.

This clone was counted a few times. The gene calls are TRBV27 and TRBJ1-1, with unresolved D. This CDR3 has 13 residues. Trimming stripped 9 bases from V and 1 base from J, with 12 bases between. The V gene's germline CDR1 is MNHEY and CDR2 SMNVEV (reference sequence). CDR3 DNA: TGTGCCAGTCGGCCCCGACAGAACACTGAAGCTTTCTTT. Encoded protein: CASRPRQNTEAFF.

The chain recombines TRBV19 with TRBJ2-1; D is ambiguous. CDR3 length: 14 amino acids. The ends were cut back, 5 bases at V and 14 bases at J, with 22 bases in the middle. Germline-derived CDR1 and CDR2 are LNHDA and SQIVND (reference sequence). CDR3 nucleotide sequence: TGTGCCAGTAGTTCCAGCACTCAGTTCACACACGAGTTCTTC. Amino acid sequence: CASSSSTQFTHEFF. Combining the CDR3 with reference TRBV19 and TRBJ2-1 gives the whole variable domain DGGITQSPKYLFRKEGQNVTLSCEQNLNHDAMYWYRQDPGQGLRLIYYSQIVNDFQKGDIAEGYSVSREKKESFPLTVTSAQKNPTAFYLCASSSSTQFTHEFFGPGTRLTVL.

Comments on this clone: One junction end does not reproduce the germline sequence, and a read error may be involved. The chain joins TRBV24-1 to TRBJ1-1; D gene uncertain. Germline V gives CDR1 KGHDR, CDR2 SFDVKD. This CDR3 comprises 15 residues. The CDR3 nucleotides are TGTGCCACCAGTGATTTGGAGGTGTTGAGGGCTGAGGCTTTCTTT. Translation: CATSDLEVLRAEAFF.

CDR3 coding DNA: TGCGCCAGCAGCTTGACTAGCGGGGTCACCGGGGAGCTGTTTTTT. This translates into CASSLTSGVTGELFF. V gene TRBV5-1 combines with J gene TRBJ2-2; 10 bases are a match to TRBD2. Germline V gene sequence: CDR1 SGHRS, CDR2 YFSETQ. This CDR3 has 15 residues. J gave up 4 bases and V 1 base, and 1 base lay outside the gene matches.

Concerning this clone itself: Sequence at one end of the junction differs from germline and may be a read error. The V call is TRBV10-2, the J call TRBJ1-6; D might be TRBD1 (5 bases). The CDR3 has 16 residues. Germline V gene sequence: CDR1 WSHSY, CDR2 SAAADI. The CDR3 is CASIEAGLRPGSPLHF. CDR3 DNA: TGCGCCAGCATTGAGGCAGGGCTCCGTCCTGGTTCACCCCTCCACTTT.

This rearrangement joins TRBV25-1 to TRBJ1-3; a possible D gene is TRBD1 (5 bases). The germline V gene has CDR1 MGHDK and CDR2 SYGVNS. V dropped 7 bases and J dropped 0 bases, with 13 bases sitting between them. This CDR3 spans 15 amino acids. CDR3 DNA sequence: TGTGCCAGCAAGTCGGGGCGGTTCTCTGGAAACACCATATATTTT. Translated: CASKSGRFSGNTIYF.

The rearrangement joins TRBV5-6 to TRBJ1-6, with a tentative D call TRBD1 (6 bases). Germline values: CDR1 SGHDT, CDR2 YYEEEE. CDR3 length: 17 residues. The V gene lost 1 base and the J gene lost 6 bases, with 17 bases spanning the gap. The CDR3 DNA is TGTGCCAGCAGCTTGCCCCAGGGGCAAATGATTAATTCACCCCTCCACTTT. Protein: CASSLPQGQMINSPLHF.

The chain employs TRBV7-2 and TRBJ2-1; D not resolved. The CDR3 has 12 amino acids. V shed 0 bases and J shed 9 bases, with 6 bases lying between them. CDR1 and CDR2 (germline): SGHTA, FQGNSA. For the CDR3, the DNA is TGTGCCAGCAGCTTAGCGCGCGCTGAGCAGTTCTTC. It codes for CASSLARAEQFF.

The CDR3 bases are TGTGCCAGCAGTTTGGTTTGGGGGGCGGGCTATGGCTACACCTTC. Translated, it gives CASSLVWGAGYGYTF. The V call is TRBV27, the J call TRBJ1-2; weak D call: TRBD1 (6 bases). The CDR3 is 15 residues long. CDR1 MNHEY and CDR2 SMNVEV come from the germline V gene (reference sequence). Trimming pared 3 bases from V and 4 bases from J, leaving 15 bases between.

Here the CDR3 DNA reads TGTGCCAGCAGTGCCGGGACAGGGGTGGGGAACACCATATATTTT. This sequence encodes CASSAGTGVGNTIYF. This rearrangement joins TRBV7-9 to TRBJ1-3; 10 positions match TRBD1. From germline, CDR1 is SEHNR and CDR2 FQNEAQ (reference sequence). CDR3 length: 15 amino acids. J was trimmed by 7 bases and V by 6 bases; bases with no gene match: 9.